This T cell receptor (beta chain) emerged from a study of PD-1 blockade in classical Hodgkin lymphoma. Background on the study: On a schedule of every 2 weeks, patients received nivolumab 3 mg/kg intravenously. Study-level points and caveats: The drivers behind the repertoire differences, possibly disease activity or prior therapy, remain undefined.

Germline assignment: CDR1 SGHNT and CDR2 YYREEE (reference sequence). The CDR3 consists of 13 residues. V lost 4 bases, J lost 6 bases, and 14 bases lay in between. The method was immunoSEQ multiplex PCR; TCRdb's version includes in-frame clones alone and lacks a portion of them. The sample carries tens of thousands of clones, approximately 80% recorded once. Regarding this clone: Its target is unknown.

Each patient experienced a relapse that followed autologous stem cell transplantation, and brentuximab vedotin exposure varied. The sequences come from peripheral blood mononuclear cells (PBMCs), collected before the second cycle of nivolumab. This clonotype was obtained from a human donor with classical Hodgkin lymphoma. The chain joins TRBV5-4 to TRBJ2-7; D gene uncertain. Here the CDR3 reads CASSPLTLGEQYF. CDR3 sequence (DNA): TGTGCCAGCAGCCCGCTAACTCTAGGCGAGCAGTACTTC.